This is a list of T cell receptor beta chains from one sample in a study of CD8 T cells in Susac syndrome. MiXCR, applied by TCRdb to the immunoSEQ multiplex PCR reads, yields one record per CDR3 protein. The sample records 150,000 to 200,000 distinct CDR3 sequences, 92% being singletons. Material: CD4+ T cells from PBMCs. Receptors originate from a human donor in good health. The CDR3 runs from the conserved cysteine through the conserved F or W. A D gene is named only where the DNA matches it firmly. Rows give clone size only sometimes, using once, few, many, or a class for an expanded clone.

cdr3_nt cdr3_aa clone_size j_call v_call d_call
TGTGCCTGGAGTGTAAGGGGCTCCTACAATGAGCAGTTCTTC CAWSVRGSYNEQFF - TRBJ2-1 TRBV30 -
TGTGCCAGCAGCTTGGGAGCGGGGGTGTTCGGAGAGACCCAGTACTTC CASSLGAGVFGETQYF once TRBJ2-5 TRBV5-4 TRBD2
TGCAGTGCTAGAGGAGACGGGGGCAACTATGGCTACACCTTC CSARGDGGNYGYTF - TRBJ1-2 TRBV20-1 -
TGTGCCAGCAGCTACGGACTAGCGGGGACCGGGGAGCTGTTTTTT CASSYGLAGTGELFF - TRBJ2-2 TRBV13 TRBD2
TGTGCCAGCAGCATCGGACCGTCGAACACTGAAGCTTTCTTT CASSIGPSNTEAFF - TRBJ1-1 TRBV5-6 -
TGTGCCAGCAGTACGGGACTAGCGGGGGTCGAAACCCAGTACTTC CASSTGLAGVETQYF - TRBJ2-5 TRBV27 TRBD2
TGCGCCAGCAGCTTGGGGACAGGGGGGCGTACGCAGTATTTT CASSLGTGGRTQYF - TRBJ2-3 TRBV5-1 TRBD1
TGTGCCAGCAGTTTGGGGACAGGGCATGAGCAGTTCTTC CASSLGTGHEQFF - TRBJ2-1 TRBV25-1 TRBD1
TGTGCCAGCAGCTTGGGGGCCTCCCGTGCTAGCACAGATACGCAGTATTTT CASSLGASRASTDTQYF once TRBJ2-3 TRBV5-4 -
TGTGCCAGCAGCTTAGAGGGAAATGGGGGGCAGTTCTTC CASSLEGNGGQFF - TRBJ2-1 TRBV7-2 -
TGTGCCAGCAGCTTGGTATCAGGGGGAAGTGAAAAACTGTTTTTT CASSLVSGGSEKLFF once TRBJ1-4 TRBV5-6 TRBD1
TGTGCCATCAGTGGGGGACAGGGAAGCACAGATACGCAGTATTTT CAISGGQGSTDTQYF - TRBJ2-3 TRBV10-3 TRBD1
TGTGCCAGTAGTATCATTCGTCCGGACTATGGCTACACCTTC CASSIIRPDYGYTF once TRBJ1-2 TRBV19 -
TGTGCCAGCAGCTTGCGCAGGGGAGAAAATGAGCAGTTCTTC CASSLRRGENEQFF - TRBJ2-1 TRBV5-6 -
TGTGCCTGGAACCGGGACACGAACTACGAGCAGTACTTC CAWNRDTNYEQYF - TRBJ2-7 TRBV30 -
TGTGCCAGCAGTAAGGTGGGAATTGAAGCTTTCTTT CASSKVGIEAFF - TRBJ1-1 TRBV6-5 -
TGCGCCAGCAGCTTAGGACAGTCGGCAACTAATGAAAAACTGTTTTTT CASSLGQSATNEKLFF - TRBJ1-4 TRBV5-1 -
TGTGCCAGCCGGTATAGCACAGATACGCAGTATTTT CASRYSTDTQYF - TRBJ2-3 TRBV28 -
TGTGCCAGCAGCAACGGGCAAGGGGAGCTGTTTTTT CASSNGQGELFF - TRBJ2-2 TRBV21-1 -
TGCAGCGTTGAAGATCCCCGCGGGGGAGCGGGGGTTGAAGAGACCCAGTACTTC CSVEDPRGGAGVEETQYF - TRBJ2-5 TRBV29-1 TRBD2
TGTGCCTGGAGTCATCTCGGACAGAATTCCGGGGAGCTGTTTTTT CAWSHLGQNSGELFF - TRBJ2-2 TRBV30 -
TGTGCCAGCAGCCAAGGCTACCGTACCGGGGAGCTGTTTTTT CASSQGYRTGELFF - TRBJ2-2 TRBV14 -